This T cell receptor beta chain was profiled in a study of blood T cell repertoires in COVID-19. Study summary: The United States, Italy and Spain were the sources of the acute and convalescent COVID-19 samples.

The method was immunoSEQ multiplex PCR; TCRdb's version includes in-frame clones alone and lacks a portion of them. The sample records roughly 300,000 clones, about 85% being singletons. Germline V gene lookup returns CDR1 SEHNR and CDR2 FQNEAQ (reference sequence). V was shortened by 3 bases and J by 0 bases, with 6 bases between the two germline ends. This CDR3 has 14 amino acids. The sequencing input was PBMCs or T cells enriched from blood (not recorded which). The gene calls are TRBV7-9 and TRBJ1-3; D is undetermined. The source of this sequence is a woman aged 25 to 39 who had recovered from COVID-19. The DNA of the CDR3 is TGTGCCAGCAGCTTCAAGAGCTCTGGAAACACCATATATTTT. This translates into CASSFKSSGNTIYF.